The rows below give T cell receptor beta chains drawn from one sample of a study of blood T cell repertoires in COVID-19. The table came from immunoSEQ multiplex PCR; TCRdb's copy has only in-frame clones and leaves some out. The sample contains roughly 170,000 clones, 79% of which appear only once. The source material was peripheral blood. Receptors originate from a woman aged 60-75 years with COVID-19, enrolled during active disease. The CDR3 runs from the conserved cysteine through the conserved F or W. The order of the fields is D gene, V gene, J gene, CDR3 length, clone size, CDR3 DNA, CDR3 protein. A D gene is named only where the DNA matches it firmly. Clone size is stated in some rows and not others, as once, few, many or a class when expanded.

>.|TRBV6-2/TRBV6-3|TRBJ2-1|15|.
TGTGCCAGCGGCCGTCGAGGCGGGCTCTACAATGAGCAGTTCTTC
CASGRRGGLYNEQFF
>TRBD1|TRBV29-1|TRBJ1-1|13|many
TGCAGCGTTGGGGGGACAGGGGGCACTGAAGCTTTCTTT
CSVGGTGGTEAFF
>.|TRBV5-1|TRBJ2-3|12|few
TGCGCCAGCAGTACTACAACAGATACGCAGTATTTT
CASSTTTDTQYF
>.|TRBV6-2/TRBV6-3|TRBJ2-7|16|.
TGTGCCAGCAGTTCCACCAGTCTAGGGGCCATCTACGAGCAGTACTTC
CASSSTSLGAIYEQYF
>.|TRBV28|TRBJ1-6|18|.
TGTGCCAGCAGTTTGTGGGGAGGACGGAGCTCCTATAATTCACCCCTCCACTTT
CASSLWGGRSSYNSPLHF
>TRBD1|TRBV10-3|TRBJ1-2|14|few
TGTGCCATCAGGATACAGGGGGTCAACTATGGCTACACCTTC
CAIRIQGVNYGYTF
>.|TRBV27|TRBJ2-1|13|.
TGTGCCAGCCGACGGGGGGCCGATAATGAGCAGTTCTTC
CASRRGADNEQFF
>TRBD1|TRBV7-2|TRBJ1-6|16|.
TGTGCCAGCAGCTTAAGTCGGACAGGGGGCAGTTCACCCCTCCACTTT
CASSLSRTGGSSPLHF
>TRBD1|TRBV9|TRBJ2-5|19|.
TGTGCCAGCAGCGTAGAAGGGGGACAGGGGGCTTTTGGGGAAGAGACCCAGTACTTC
CASSVEGGQGAFGEETQYF
>TRBD1|TRBV7-9|TRBJ2-7|16|.
TGTGCCAGCAGCTTAGACTTCGGACAGGGGAGCTACGAGCAGTACTTC
CASSLDFGQGSYEQYF
>.|TRBV6-5|TRBJ2-2|14|.
TGTGCCAGCGGGTCATTCGGGGGAACCGGGGAGCTGTTTTTT
CASGSFGGTGELFF
>.|TRBV7-2|TRBJ1-5|15|.
TGTGCCAGCAGCTTAAGGGGAAGTGGCAATCAGCCCCAGCATTTT
CASSLRGSGNQPQHF
>TRBD2|TRBV5-1|TRBJ2-2|18|once
TGCGCCAGCAGCCCACAGACTAGCGGGGGGGCGAGCACCGGGGAGCTGTTTTTT
CASSPQTSGGASTGELFF
>.|TRBV4-2|TRBJ1-4|15|.
TGTGCCAGCAGGCTGACAGAACAGCCTAATGAAAAACTGTTTTTT
CASRLTEQPNEKLFF
>.|TRBV7-3|TRBJ2-2|17|.
TGTGCCAGCAGCTTGCGACTAAACCATCGAAACACCGGGGAGCTGTTTTTT
CASSLRLNHRNTGELFF
>.|TRBV5-4|TRBJ2-2|14|.
TGTGCCAGCAGCCCCGACAGTAGCACCGGGGAGCTGTTTTTT
CASSPDSSTGELFF